Each of the 8 T cell receptor beta chains below was sequenced from the same sample in a study of shared T cell receptors in the human thymus. Sequencing used immunoSEQ multiplex PCR; TCRdb keeps in-frame clones, though not all of them. The sample consists of hundreds of thousands of clones, 78% of them appearing once. This sample also belongs to another study, concerning human thymus T cells.

Material for sequencing was thymocytes. These TCRs come from a boy under two years old with a congenital heart defect.

This clone was observed a handful of times. For the CDR3, the DNA is TGTGCCAGCCGGGACAGGGGTTTCACAGATACGCAGTATTTT. It encodes CASRDRGFTDTQYF. J is TRBJ2-3 and V is TRBV7-9; 10 nucleotides line up with TRBD1. This CDR3 comprises 14 residues. V shed 8 bases and J 2 bases; nucleotides not matched to a gene: 4. In germline, CDR1 is SEHNR, CDR2 FQNEAQ (reference sequence).

V is TRBV15 and J is TRBJ1-5; no clear D. The V and J ends lost 4 bases and 3 bases respectively, with 13 bases between them. CDR3 length: 15 amino acids. The germline V gene has CDR1 LNHNV and CDR2 YYDKDF (reference sequence). The CDR3 DNA sequence: TGTGCCACCAGCACCCGGCGGGTTGTCAATCAGCCCCAGCATTTT. Translating it yields CATSTRRVVNQPQHF. The whole variable domain, remainder taken from reference TRBV15 and TRBJ1-5, is DAMVIQNPRYQVTQFGKPVTLSCSQTLNHNVMYWYQQKSSQAPKLLFHYYDKDFNNEADTPDNFQSRRPNTSFCFLDIRSPGLGDTAMYLCATSTRRVVNQPQHFGDGTRLSIL.

This chain connects TRBV7-2 to TRBJ2-1; 14 nucleotides agree with TRBD2. The ends lost 5 bases at V and 7 bases at J; junction bases unmatched: 10. Germline assignment: CDR1 SGHTA and CDR2 FQGNSA. The CDR3 is 17 amino acids. The CDR3 DNA sequence: TGTGCCAGCAGCAAACAGGGACTAGCGGGAGTCAAAAATGAGCAGTTCTTC. Residues: CASSKQGLAGVKNEQFF.

V and J are TRBV5-1 and TRBJ2-5, with D perhaps matching TRBD1 (7 bases). The CDR3 loop spans 15 amino acids. Per germline, CDR1 SGHRS and CDR2 YFSETQ. V dropped 4 bases and J dropped 5 bases, with 18 bases sitting between them. CDR3 sequence: CASSPDTGEAETQYF. The CDR3 nucleotides are TGCGCCAGCAGCCCGGATACAGGGGAGGCGGAGACCCAGTACTTC.

The J gene is TRBJ2-7, the V gene TRBV29-1; tentatively, D is TRBD1 (6 bases). The CDR3 sequence is 13 residues long. Germline CDR1 SQVTM, CDR2 ANQGSEA. V was cut by 1 base and J by 5 bases, with 12 bases left in between. This chain's CDR3 is CSVEGQAYDEQYF. Here the CDR3 DNA reads TGCAGCGTTGAAGGACAGGCATACGACGAGCAGTACTTC.

V is TRBV11-3 and J is TRBJ2-7; tentatively, D is TRBD2 (5 bases). The CDR3 runs to 14 residues. With 5 bases removed from V and 2 bases from J, the gap between germline ends came to 13 bases. CDR1 is SGHNT and CDR2 is YENEEA in the germline V gene. The CDR3 DNA reads as TGTGCCAGCAGCCACCGATCGACTACCTACGAGCAGTACTTC. The encoded protein is CASSHRSTTYEQYF.

The chain carries TRBV28 and TRBJ1-5, with 7 positions matching TRBD1. The CDR3 has 12 amino acids. Germline V gives CDR1 MDHEN, CDR2 SYDVKM. J was trimmed by 6 bases and V by 7 bases; bases with no gene match: 3. DNA of the CDR3: TGTGCCAGCAACAGGGGAGTTCAGCCCCAGCATTTT. Protein product: CASNRGVQPQHF.

V is TRBV5-8 and J is TRBJ1-1, with D unclear. In germline, CDR1 is SGHTS, CDR2 YDEGEE. CDR3 length: 15 amino acids. V shed 1 base and J shed 0 bases, with 10 bases lying between them. This CDR3 is CASSLSGQVNTEAFF. The CDR3 DNA sequence: TGTGCCAGCAGCTTGTCAGGCCAGGTGAACACTGAAGCTTTCTTT.